Reported below is one T cell receptor (beta chain). Its antigen remains unidentified. Data came from immunoSEQ multiplex PCR; TCRdb stores just in-frame clones and leaves some out. There are around 40,000 clones in the sample; over 65% occur only once, and about 15% lies in the top ten. This sample was included in a study of OX40 agonist ivuxolimab in advanced cancers. About the study: One hepatocellular carcinoma and a couple of cutaneous melanoma patients partially responded.

This CDR3 contains 13 residues. Germline assignment: CDR1 SSHAT and CDR2 FNYEAQ (reference sequence). Whole-study results and caveats: The average count of expanded clones was higher among CD8+ T cells than among CD4+.

This sequence originates from an adult with an advanced solid tumor such as melanoma, head and neck, liver or kidney cancer. The chain joins TRBV7-7 to TRBJ2-5, with D maybe TRBD2 (5 bases). The assigned J gene may be wrong: the sequence end matches TRBJ2-7 better. The material was CD4+ or CD8+ T cells sorted from blood, obtained in a trial of the OX40 agonist ivuxolimab. CDR3 region: CASSFGETYEQYF. CDR3 in DNA: TGTGCCAGCAGCTTCGGGGAGACCTACGAGCAGTACTTC.